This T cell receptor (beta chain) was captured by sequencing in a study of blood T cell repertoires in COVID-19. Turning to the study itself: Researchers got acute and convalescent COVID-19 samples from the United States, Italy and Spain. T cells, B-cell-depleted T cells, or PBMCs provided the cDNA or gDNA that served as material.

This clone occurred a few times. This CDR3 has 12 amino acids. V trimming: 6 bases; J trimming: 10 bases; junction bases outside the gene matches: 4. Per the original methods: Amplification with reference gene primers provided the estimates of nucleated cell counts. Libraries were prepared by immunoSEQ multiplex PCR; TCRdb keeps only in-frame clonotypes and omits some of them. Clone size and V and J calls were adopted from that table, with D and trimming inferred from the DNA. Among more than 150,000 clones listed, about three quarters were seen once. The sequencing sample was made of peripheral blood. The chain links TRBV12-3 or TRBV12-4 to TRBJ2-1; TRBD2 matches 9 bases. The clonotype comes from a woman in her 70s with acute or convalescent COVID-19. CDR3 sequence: CASRLTSGEQFF. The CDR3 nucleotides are TGTGCCAGCAGATTGACTAGCGGAGAGCAGTTCTTC.